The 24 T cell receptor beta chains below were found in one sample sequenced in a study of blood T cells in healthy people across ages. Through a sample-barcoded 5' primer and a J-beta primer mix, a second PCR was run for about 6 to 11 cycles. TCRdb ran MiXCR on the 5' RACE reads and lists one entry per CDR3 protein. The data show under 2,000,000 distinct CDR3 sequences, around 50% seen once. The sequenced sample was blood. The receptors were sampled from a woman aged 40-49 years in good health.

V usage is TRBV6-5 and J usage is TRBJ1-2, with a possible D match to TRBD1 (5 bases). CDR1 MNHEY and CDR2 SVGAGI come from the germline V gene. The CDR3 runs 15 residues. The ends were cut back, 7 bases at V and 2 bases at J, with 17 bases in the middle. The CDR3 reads CASTTPGRGNYGYTF. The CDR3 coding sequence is TGTGCCAGCACCACTCCGGGACGGGGGAACTATGGCTACACCTTC.

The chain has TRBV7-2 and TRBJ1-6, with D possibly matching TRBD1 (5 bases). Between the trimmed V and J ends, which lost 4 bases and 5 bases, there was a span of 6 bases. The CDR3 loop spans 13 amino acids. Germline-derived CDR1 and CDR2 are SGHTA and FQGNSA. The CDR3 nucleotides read TGTGCCAGCAGCTGGGGCAATAATTCACCCCTCCACTTT. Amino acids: CASSWGNNSPLHF.

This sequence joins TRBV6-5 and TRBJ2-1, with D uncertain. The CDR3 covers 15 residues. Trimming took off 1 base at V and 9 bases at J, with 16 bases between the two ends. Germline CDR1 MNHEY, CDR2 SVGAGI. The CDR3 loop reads CASSYLPGLPGEQFF. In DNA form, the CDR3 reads TGTGCCAGCAGTTACTTACCGGGCCTCCCCGGTGAGCAGTTCTTC.

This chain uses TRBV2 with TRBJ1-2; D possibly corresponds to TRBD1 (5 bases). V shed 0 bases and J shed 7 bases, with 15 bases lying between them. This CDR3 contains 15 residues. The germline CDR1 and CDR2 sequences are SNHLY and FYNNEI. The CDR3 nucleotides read TGTGCCAGCAGTGAAGCGCTGAAGGGGAAGGCTGGCTACACCTTC. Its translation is CASSEALKGKAGYTF.

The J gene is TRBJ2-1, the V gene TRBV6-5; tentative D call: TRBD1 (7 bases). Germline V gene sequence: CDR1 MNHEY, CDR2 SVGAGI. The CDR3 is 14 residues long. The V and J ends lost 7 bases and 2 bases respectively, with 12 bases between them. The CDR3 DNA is TGTGCCAGCACCAGGGGGGTGCCCTACAATGAGCAGTTCTTC. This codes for CASTRGVPYNEQFF.

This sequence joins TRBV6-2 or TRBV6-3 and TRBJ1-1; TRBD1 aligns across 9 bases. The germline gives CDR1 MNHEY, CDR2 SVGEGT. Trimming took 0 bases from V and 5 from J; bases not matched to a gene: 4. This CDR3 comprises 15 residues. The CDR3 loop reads CASSYSGTGTTEAFF. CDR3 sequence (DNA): TGTGCCAGCAGTTACTCGGGGACAGGGACGACTGAAGCTTTCTTT.

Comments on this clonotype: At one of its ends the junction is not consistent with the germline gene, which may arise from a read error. CDR3 in amino acids: CTSSQDQYGQRTQYF. The CDR3 bases are TGCACCAGCAGCCAAGATCAGTACGGCCAAAGGACCCAGTACTTC. The genes are TRBV4-3 and TRBJ2-5; D not resolved. Germline V CDR1 and CDR2: LGHNA, YSLEER. The CDR3 is 15 amino acids.

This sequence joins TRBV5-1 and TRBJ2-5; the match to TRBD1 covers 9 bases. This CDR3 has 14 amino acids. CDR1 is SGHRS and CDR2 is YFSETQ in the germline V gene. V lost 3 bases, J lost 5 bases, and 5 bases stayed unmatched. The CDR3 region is CASSWGQGFETQYF. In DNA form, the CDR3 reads TGCGCCAGCAGCTGGGGACAGGGTTTCGAGACCCAGTACTTC. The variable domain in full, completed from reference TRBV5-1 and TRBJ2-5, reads KAGVTQTPRYLIKTRGQQVTLSCSPISGHRSVSWYQQTPGQGLQFLFEYFSETQRNKGNFPGRFSGRQFSNSRSEMNVSTLELGDSALYLCASSWGQGFETQYFGPGTRLLVL.

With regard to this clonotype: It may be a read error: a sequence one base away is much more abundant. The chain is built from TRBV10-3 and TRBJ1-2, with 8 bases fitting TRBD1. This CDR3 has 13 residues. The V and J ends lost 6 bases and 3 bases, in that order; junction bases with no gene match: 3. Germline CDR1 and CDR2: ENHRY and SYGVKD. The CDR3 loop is CAIRVDRDYGYTF. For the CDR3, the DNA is TGTGCCATCAGAGTGGACAGGGACTATGGCTACACCTTC.

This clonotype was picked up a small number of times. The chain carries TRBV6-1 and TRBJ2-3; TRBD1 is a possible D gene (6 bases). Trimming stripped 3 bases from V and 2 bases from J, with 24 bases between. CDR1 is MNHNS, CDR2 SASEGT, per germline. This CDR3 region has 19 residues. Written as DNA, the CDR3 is TGTGCCAGCAGTGACAGGGGTGTGGGAGTCGGCGGCTTCACAGATACGCAGTATTTT. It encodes CASSDRGVGVGGFTDTQYF.

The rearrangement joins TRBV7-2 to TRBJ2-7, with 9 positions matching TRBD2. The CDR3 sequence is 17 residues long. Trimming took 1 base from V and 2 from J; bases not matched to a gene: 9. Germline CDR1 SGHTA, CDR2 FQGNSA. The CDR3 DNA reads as TGTGCCAGCAGCTTAGGGGGGGCAGCGGGGGGAACCTACGAGCAGTACTTC. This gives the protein CASSLGGAAGGTYEQYF.

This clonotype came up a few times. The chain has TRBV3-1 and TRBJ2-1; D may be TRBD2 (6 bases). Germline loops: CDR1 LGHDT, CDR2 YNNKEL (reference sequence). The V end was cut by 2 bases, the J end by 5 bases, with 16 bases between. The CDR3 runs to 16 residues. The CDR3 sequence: CASSQWAGILNNEQFF. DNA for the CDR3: TGTGCCAGCAGCCAATGGGCGGGAATACTTAACAATGAGCAGTTCTTC.

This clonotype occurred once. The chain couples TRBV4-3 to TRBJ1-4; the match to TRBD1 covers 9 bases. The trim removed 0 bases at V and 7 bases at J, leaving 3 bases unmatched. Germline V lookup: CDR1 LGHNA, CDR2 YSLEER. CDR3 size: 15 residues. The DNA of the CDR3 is TGCGCCAGCAGCCAAGACCTGGACAGGGGTGAAAAACTGTTTTTT. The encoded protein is CASSQDLDRGEKLFF.

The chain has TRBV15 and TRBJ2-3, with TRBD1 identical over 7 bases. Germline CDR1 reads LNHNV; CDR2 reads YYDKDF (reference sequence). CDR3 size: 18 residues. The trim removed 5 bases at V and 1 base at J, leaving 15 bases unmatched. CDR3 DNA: TGTGCCACCAGCGGTACCTGGGACAGCCCAGGGGGCACAGATACGCAGTATTTT. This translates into CATSGTWDSPGGTDTQYF.

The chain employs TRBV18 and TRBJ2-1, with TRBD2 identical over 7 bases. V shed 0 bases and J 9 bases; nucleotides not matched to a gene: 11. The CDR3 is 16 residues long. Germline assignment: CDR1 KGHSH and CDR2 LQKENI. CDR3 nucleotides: TGTGCCAGCTCACCACCTTCCGGACTAGGAGGGTCTGAGCAGTTCTTC. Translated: CASSPPSGLGGSEQFF.

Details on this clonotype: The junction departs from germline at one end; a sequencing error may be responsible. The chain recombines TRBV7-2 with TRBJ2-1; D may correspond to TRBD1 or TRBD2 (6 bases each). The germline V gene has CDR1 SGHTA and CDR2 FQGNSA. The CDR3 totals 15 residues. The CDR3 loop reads CVSSLEGGTYNEQFF. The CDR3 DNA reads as TGTGTCAGCAGCTTAGAAGGGGGGACCTACAATGAGCAGTTCTTC. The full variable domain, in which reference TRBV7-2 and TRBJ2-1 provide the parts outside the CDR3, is GAGVSQSPSNKVTEKGKDVELRCDPISGHTALYWYRQSLGQGLEFLIYFQGNSAPDKSGLPSDRFSAERTGGSVSTLTIQRTQQEDSAVYLCVSSLEGGTYNEQFFGPGTRLTVL.

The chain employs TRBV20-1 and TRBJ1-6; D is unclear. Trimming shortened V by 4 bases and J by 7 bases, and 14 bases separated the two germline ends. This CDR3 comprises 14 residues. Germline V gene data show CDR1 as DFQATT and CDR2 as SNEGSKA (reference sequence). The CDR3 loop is CSAIEHKENSPLHF. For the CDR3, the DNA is TGCAGTGCTATTGAGCACAAGGAGAATTCACCCCTCCACTTT.

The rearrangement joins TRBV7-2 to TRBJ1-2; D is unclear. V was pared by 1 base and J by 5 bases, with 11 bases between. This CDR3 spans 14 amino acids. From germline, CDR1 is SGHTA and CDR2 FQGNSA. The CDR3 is CASSLVPREYGYTF. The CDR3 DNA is TGTGCCAGCAGCTTAGTGCCGCGGGAATATGGCTACACCTTC.

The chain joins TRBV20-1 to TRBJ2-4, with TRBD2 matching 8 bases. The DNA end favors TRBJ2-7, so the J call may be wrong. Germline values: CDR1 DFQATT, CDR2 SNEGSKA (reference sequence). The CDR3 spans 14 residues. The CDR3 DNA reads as TGCAGTGCTCCTCCGGAGCGGGGGTCCTACGAGCAGTACTTC. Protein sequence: CSAPPERGSYEQYF.

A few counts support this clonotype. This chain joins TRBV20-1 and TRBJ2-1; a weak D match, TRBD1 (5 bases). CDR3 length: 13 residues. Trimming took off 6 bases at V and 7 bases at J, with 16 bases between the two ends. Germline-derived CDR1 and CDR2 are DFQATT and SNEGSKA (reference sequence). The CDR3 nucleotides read TGCAGTGCCCGGTTTCAGGGTGTAAATGAGCAGTTCTTC. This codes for CSARFQGVNEQFF.

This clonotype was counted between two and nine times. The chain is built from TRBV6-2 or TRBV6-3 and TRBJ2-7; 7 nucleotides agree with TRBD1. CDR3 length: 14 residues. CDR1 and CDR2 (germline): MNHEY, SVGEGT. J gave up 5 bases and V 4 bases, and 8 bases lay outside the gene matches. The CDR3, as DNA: TGTGCCAGCAGTTCCCGGACAGGAACCAACGAGCAGTACTTC. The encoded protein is CASSSRTGTNEQYF.

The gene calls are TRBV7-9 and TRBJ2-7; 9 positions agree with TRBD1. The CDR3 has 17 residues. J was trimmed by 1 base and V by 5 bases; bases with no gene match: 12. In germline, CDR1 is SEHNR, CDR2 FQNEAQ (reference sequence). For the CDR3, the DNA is TGTGCCAGCAGCCCGTACACTCCGGGACAGGGATCCTACGAGCAGTACTTC. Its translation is CASSPYTPGQGSYEQYF. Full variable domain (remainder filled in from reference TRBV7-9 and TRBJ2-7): DTGVSQNPRHKITKRGQNVTFRCDPISEHNRLYWYRQTLGQGPEFLTYFQNEAQLEKSRLLSDRFSAERPKGSFSTLEIQRTEQGDSAMYLCASSPYTPGQGSYEQYFGPGTRLTVT.

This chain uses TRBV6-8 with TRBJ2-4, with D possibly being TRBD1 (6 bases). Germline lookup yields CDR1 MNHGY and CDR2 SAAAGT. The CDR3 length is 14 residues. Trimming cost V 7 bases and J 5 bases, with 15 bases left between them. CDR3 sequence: CASINEQGQNIQYF. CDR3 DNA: TGTGCCAGCATCAACGAACAGGGCCAAAACATTCAGTACTTC.

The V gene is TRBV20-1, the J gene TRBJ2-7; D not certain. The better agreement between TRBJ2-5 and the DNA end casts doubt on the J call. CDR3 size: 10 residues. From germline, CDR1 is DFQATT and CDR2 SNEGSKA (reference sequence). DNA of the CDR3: TGCAGTGCTATTACCGAGACCCAGTACTTC. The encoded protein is CSAITETQYF.